The clone carrying this T cell receptor beta chain was seen once. Its specificity is unknown. The data stem from a study of T cell repertoires and Cas9 in healthy adults. Overall study context: SpCas9-reactive CD4 and CD8 T cells were characterized for potency, cytotoxicity and lineage.

Germline V gene sequence: CDR1 SGHRS, CDR2 YFSETQ. J lost 5 bases, V lost 4 bases, and 5 bases had no gene match. CDR3 length equals 14 residues. The protocol was immunoSEQ multiplex PCR, while the TCRdb copy is restricted to in-frame clones and leaves out a portion. The sample consists of tens of thousands of clones, under 95% of them appearing once. Study findings and constraints: Reportedly, SpCas9-reactive effector T cell proliferation and function were mitigated by SpCas9-reactive Tregs in vitro.

The sequence derives from a human donor in good health. Sequenced sample: CD4+ effector T cells (CD127+, CD25-, CD137-, CD154-) from PBMCs; culture status not recorded. The chain links TRBV5-1 to TRBJ2-1; 8 nucleotides agree with TRBD1. CDR3 residues: CASSLGTGHNEQFF. CDR3 DNA sequence: TGCGCCAGCAGCCTCGGGACAGGACACAATGAGCAGTTCTTC.